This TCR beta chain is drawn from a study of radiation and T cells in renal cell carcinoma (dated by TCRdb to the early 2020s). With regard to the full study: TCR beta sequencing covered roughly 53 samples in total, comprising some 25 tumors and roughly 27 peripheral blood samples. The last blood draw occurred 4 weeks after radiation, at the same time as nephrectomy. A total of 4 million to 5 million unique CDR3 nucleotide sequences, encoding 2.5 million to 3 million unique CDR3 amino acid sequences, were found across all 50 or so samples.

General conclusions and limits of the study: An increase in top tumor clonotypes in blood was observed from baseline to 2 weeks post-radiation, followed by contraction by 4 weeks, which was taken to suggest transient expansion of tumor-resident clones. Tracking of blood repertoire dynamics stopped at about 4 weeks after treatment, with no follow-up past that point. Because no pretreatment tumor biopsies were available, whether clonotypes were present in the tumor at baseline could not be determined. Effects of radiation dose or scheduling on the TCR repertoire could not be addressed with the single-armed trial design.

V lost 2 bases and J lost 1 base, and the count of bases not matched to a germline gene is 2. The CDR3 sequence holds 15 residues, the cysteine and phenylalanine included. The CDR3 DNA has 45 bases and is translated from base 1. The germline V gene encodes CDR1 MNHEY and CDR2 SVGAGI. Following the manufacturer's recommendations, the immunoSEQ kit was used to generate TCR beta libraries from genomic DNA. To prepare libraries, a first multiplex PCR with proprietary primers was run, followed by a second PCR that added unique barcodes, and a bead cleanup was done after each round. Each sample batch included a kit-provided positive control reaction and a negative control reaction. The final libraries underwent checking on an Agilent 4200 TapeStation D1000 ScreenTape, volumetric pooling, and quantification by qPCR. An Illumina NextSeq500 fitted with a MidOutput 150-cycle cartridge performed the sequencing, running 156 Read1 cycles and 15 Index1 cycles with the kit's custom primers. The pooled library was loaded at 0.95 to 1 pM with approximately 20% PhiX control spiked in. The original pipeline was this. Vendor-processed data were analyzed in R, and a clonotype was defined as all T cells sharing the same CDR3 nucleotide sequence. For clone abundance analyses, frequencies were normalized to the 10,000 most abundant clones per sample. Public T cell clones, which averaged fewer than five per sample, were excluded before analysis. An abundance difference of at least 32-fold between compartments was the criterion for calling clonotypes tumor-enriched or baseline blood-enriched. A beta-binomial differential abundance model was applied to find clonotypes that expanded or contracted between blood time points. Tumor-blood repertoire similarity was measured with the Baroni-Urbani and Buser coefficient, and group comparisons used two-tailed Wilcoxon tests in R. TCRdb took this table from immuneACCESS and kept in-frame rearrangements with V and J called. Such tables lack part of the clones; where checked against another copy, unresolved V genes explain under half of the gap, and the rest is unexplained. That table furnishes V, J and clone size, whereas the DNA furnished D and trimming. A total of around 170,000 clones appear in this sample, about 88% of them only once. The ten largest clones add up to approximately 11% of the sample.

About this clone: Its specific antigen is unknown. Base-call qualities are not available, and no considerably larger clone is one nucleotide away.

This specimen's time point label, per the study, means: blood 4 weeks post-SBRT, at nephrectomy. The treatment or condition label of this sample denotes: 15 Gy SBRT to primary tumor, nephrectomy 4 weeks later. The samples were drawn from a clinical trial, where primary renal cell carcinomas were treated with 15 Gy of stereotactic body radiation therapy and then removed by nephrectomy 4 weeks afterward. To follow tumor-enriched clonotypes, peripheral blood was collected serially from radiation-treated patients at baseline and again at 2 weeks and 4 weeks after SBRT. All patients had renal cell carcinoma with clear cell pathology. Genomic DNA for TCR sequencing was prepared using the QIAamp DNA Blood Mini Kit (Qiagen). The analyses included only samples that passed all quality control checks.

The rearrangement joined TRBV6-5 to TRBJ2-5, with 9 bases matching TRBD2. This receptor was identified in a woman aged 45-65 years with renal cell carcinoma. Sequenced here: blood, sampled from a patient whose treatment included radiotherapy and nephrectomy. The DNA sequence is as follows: TGTGCCAGCAGTTACCTAGCGGGGACCCAAGAGACCCAGTACTTC. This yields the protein CASSYLAGTQETQYF.